This entry concerns a single TCR beta chain. The sample comes from a study of blood T cell repertoires in COVID-19. Study-level background: The study drew acute and convalescent COVID-19 samples from the United States, Italy and Spain. T cells, B-cell-depleted T cells, or PBMCs supplied cDNA or gDNA.

Source study methods: Estimation of nucleated cell counts was performed using reference gene primer amplification. Produced via immunoSEQ multiplex PCR; TCRdb's table is partial and in-frame only. The V and J calls and clone size are taken from that table; D and trimming were inferred from the DNA. The repertoire holds roughly 10,000 clones, around 90% seen once, with roughly 25% in the top ten. The V end was cut by 5 bases, the J end by 7 bases, with 22 bases between. The CDR3 consists of 16 residues. CDR1 and CDR2 (germline): SGHRS, YFSETQ. The chain links TRBV5-1 to TRBJ1-5; possibly TRBD1 for D (5 bases). Sequencing used peripheral blood. The receptor comes from a man aged 30 to 39 with active or convalescent COVID-19. This CDR3 reads CASRPDPTRGEQPQHF. CDR3 coding DNA: TGCGCCAGCAGGCCCGACCCTACAAGGGGCGAACAGCCCCAGCATTTT.